This entry describes one TCR beta chain. Using its own MiXCR run on the reads, TCRdb lists one record per CDR3 protein. Among about 190,000 distinct CDR3 sequences listed, 28% were seen once. The data stem from a study of T cell repertoires in cytomegalovirus infection. CDR1 is DFQATT and CDR2 is SNEGSKA in the germline V gene (reference sequence). The V gene end was trimmed by 3 bases and the J gene end by 2 bases; junction bases not matched to a gene: 13. CDR3 size: 18 residues. This receptor was obtained from a human donor in good health (CMV status not recorded). Some clones in this sample may be carry-over from other donors' samples. The source material was PBMCs. The rearrangement uses TRBV20-1 and TRBJ2-3; 11 bases are a match to TRBD2. The CDR3 spells CSASHPGGLAGLTDTQYF. For the CDR3, the DNA is TGCAGTGCTAGCCACCCCGGTGGACTAGCGGGCCTCACAGATACGCAGTATTTT.